This TCR beta chain derives from a study of cytomegalovirus exposure and HLA in healthy donors (dated by TCRdb to about 2017). For the study in its entirety: An earlier analysis of roughly 500 of the donors reported 250 to 350 Gb of sequence data and around 120 million unique TCR beta sequences from about 179 million T cells. An early release covering about 600 HLA-typed donors comprised about 320 gigabases of sequencing data and tens of millions of unique TCR sequences. The genetic ancestry cluster associated with self-reported Caucasian donors included over 65% of the 398 genotyped donors. The aim of the study was to test whether cataloging public T cell receptors could identify signatures of past pathogen exposure. The T cell repertoires of 666 subjects were profiled by immunosequencing and related to cytomegalovirus serostatus. A separate validation cohort of about 110 different subjects was used in addition to the roughly 640-subject first cohort. To predict cytomegalovirus infection status, the study combined high-throughput TCR immunosequencing, statistical association of individual TCRs with disease status, and machine learning. A later analysis re-examined previously published TCR beta repertoires from several hundred donors and added high-resolution HLA genotyping to investigate patterns of TCR occurrence. In the later analysis, no new phenotypic data were used to find candidate immune exposures; instead, reliance was placed on TCR beta sequences and their occurrence across donors. An earlier analysis of around 580 of the donors used high-throughput TCR beta sequencing to judge whether each TCR beta V gene segment behaved as functional or pseudogenic. Donor age, sex, ethnicity and CMV serostatus were collected together with the repertoire data. A later genetic analysis used genome-wide SNP genotypes for about 60% of the roughly 700 donors, treating that subset as a discovery cohort. Every discovery cohort repertoire had been produced on one sequencing platform. HLA typing covered class I and class II loci at four-digit resolution. The number of typed donors differed by locus: about 620-630 for A, B, C, DRB1 and DQB1; 500 to 550 for DQA1; approximately 610 for DPA1; and around 490 for DPB1. About five DR-DQ haplotypes were treated as single units for association and clustering because of strong linkage in the cohort. On average, 235,054 unique TCR beta nucleotide sequences were sequenced per donor among a few hundred genotyped donors of the cohort, with 15% to 20% of those sequences being non-productive. Paper-wide results and their limitations: Because some donors lacked HLA typing at each locus, the association tests relied only on the typed subset. A later analysis associated some 17,000 TCR beta sequences with specific HLA alleles at a false discovery rate of 0.05. In a later analysis, HLA-associated TCR beta chains were found to be more clonally expanded and to have lower generation probabilities than equally common non-associated chains. A further reported finding was that TCR beta sequences accurately predicted the HLA-A and HLA-B alleles for most subjects in the first cohort. A few of the identified cytomegalovirus-associated TCR beta chains were confirmed in vitro to be specific for cytomegalovirus antigens. In both the original and validation cohorts, the classifier was reported to diagnose cytomegalovirus status with high specificity and sensitivity. According to a later genetic analysis, donors in an Asian-associated ancestry cluster had fewer N-insertions in productive TCRs than the approximately 690-donor mean. Most TCR sequences were seen in very few donors, while some public TCRs were found in many individuals. Because counts were too low, seventeen rarely observed V segments, including chromosome 9 orphons, were excluded from the earlier analysis of 587 of the donors. Broadly in line with IMGT annotations, most TCR beta V segments showed up in productive rearrangements about 90% or about 30% of the time in an earlier analysis of 450 to 750 of the donors. CMV serostatus was the only immune exposure information available for the cohort. In a later analysis, several top co-occurrence clusters were reported to appear linked to parvovirus B19, influenza, CMV and Epstein-Barr virus. A later analysis found that most CMV-associated TCR beta chains appeared HLA-restricted, with HLA associations seemingly driven largely by CMV exposure. In this cohort, only TCR beta chains were sequenced, and detectable features were limited by the absence of alpha or paired-chain data. Presence/absence analyses assumed roughly uniform sequencing depth across donors, an assumption that may not hold. According to a later analysis, TCR association rates differed among HLA loci, with DRB1 alleles showing the most associated TCRs and HLA-C alleles showing the fewest. According to the authors, the approach could potentially be generalized to other disease states and immunological phenotypes. Linkage disequilibrium might explain the correlated functional status among segregating V segments, but an unknown experimental factor could not be ruled out. Some IMGT-functional V segments, including TRBV6-2 and TRBV6-3, could not be distinguished by the 87-base-pair reads and were therefore excluded. A later genetic analysis associated a missense DCLRE1C variant with V-gene and J-gene trimming of TCR beta chains, and an independent cohort replicated the association. Strong co-occurrence of HLA alleles, especially DR and DQ, made assigning TCR associations to individual alleles difficult. A cluster of highly shared sequence variants was judged likely to represent a technical artifact of the sequencing pipeline. In the study, some 180 TCR beta chains were listed as associated with cytomegalovirus.

Libraries were built with the immunoSEQ multiplex PCR assay. A mixture of 60 forward primers for TCR Vbeta segments and 13 reverse primers for TCR Jbeta segments was used in the multiplex PCR. Amplification of the CDR3 region of rearranged TCR beta genes was performed with a multiplex PCR assay on genomic DNA. The Illumina HiSeq System was used to sequence the amplified TCR beta libraries as 87-base-pair reads. The paper's processing steps were these. A later analysis tallied roughly 76 million unique TCR beta chains across the 666 repertoires, and about 10 million of those chains were shared by two or more donors. Raw reads were error-corrected and collapsed into unique sequences by a nearest-neighbor algorithm in which closely related sequences were merged to remove PCR and sequencing errors. To assign V, D and J gene segments, CDR3 sequences were aligned to IMGT reference sequences. For a sequence to be retained, a match of at least six nucleotides to both a V gene segment and a J gene segment was required. A rearrangement was called productive if the CDR3 had no stop codons and remained in frame with V and J, and every other rearrangement was called non-productive. Following IMGT convention, CDR3 was defined as the stretch from the second conserved V-encoded cysteine up to the conserved J-encoded phenylalanine. In an earlier analysis of 550 to 650 of the donors, sequences lacking an unambiguous match to a single V gene segment were excluded. An earlier analysis of a few hundred of the donors classified V segments as functional when productive rearrangements were above 56.7% and as segregating when the standard deviation between donors was above 5%. A statistical classification framework was built for diagnosing cytomegalovirus status from the catalog of TCR beta chain sequences. In a later analysis, TCR nucleotide sequences were compared against IMGT/GENE-DB human TR gene sequences so that V and J genes could be assigned. The TCRdist pipeline was used in a later analysis to assign CDR3 sequences and most-parsimonious VDJ recombination scenarios. In a later analysis, each TCR beta chain was defined by its CDR3 amino acid sequence together with its V-gene family, and reads without a unique V-gene family were excluded. In a later analysis, approximately 590 highly shared, low-generation-probability nucleotide sequences were removed to address suspected cross-contamination and a sequencing artifact. In a later analysis, a clonal expansion index was calculated for each public chain from normalized within-repertoire ranks of inferred template counts. Generation probabilities in a later analysis came from a VDJ recombination model fitted to out-of-frame rearrangements, and those results were checked against IGoR. In a later analysis, hypergeometric tests were used to score TCR-TCR, TCR-HLA and TCR-CMV co-occurrence, with a repertoire-size bias correction applied to TCR pairs. False discovery rates were estimated in a later analysis by permuting HLA or CMV assignments 20 times. A later analysis grouped co-occurring TCRs with DBSCAN, adding TCRdist sequence similarity when clustering within HLA-allele-positive subsets. Repertoires with fewer than 30,000 or more than 120,000 public chains, plus five repertoires with anomalous nucleotide sharing, were excluded from co-occurrence clustering. Held by TCRdb, this immuneACCESS table contains in-frame sequences only and omits some clones. Under half of the omission traces to an unresolved V gene where checked; the cause of the rest is unknown. V, J and clone size derive from that table, while D and trimming were established from the DNA sequence. Here the sample has around 150,000 clones; around 84% occur a single time. In total, the top ten clones hold approximately 2% of the sample.

The cohort consisted of 600 or so healthy bone marrow donors. All cohort members were sampled while nominally healthy, although unrecorded immune exposures were likely present. The donor tested CMV seronegative, placing the donor among the 350 or so seronegative members of the cohort. A peripheral blood sample was collected from each donor, and TCR beta sequencing was performed on peripheral blood mononuclear cells. The Qiagen DNeasy Blood Extraction Kit was used to extract genomic DNA from the blood cell samples. V is cut back by 2 bases and J by 4 bases, with 8 bases in the junction unmatched. The CDR3 runs 15 amino acids, cysteine and phenylalanine included. Left in the record is the CDR3 DNA by itself, 45 bases read in frame from the first base. In the germline V gene, CDR1 corresponds to SGHAT and CDR2 to FQNNGV. With respect to this clone: It has no known antigen specificity. Base qualities were left out, and no much larger clone turns up one base away.

Sequencing was performed on PBMCs. The V gene is TRBV11-2 and the J gene is TRBJ2-7, with 7 junctional bases fitting TRBD2. This receptor was identified in a man aged 18-30 years in good health and CMV-seronegative. Read as DNA, the sequence is TGTGCCAGCAGCTTATACTCTAGCGGATTGTACGAGCAGTACTTC. The encoded protein is CASSLYSSGLYEQYF.